The next 2 T cell receptor beta chains were all read from a single sample in a study of blood T cell repertoires in COVID-19. Clones were sequenced by immunoSEQ multiplex PCR, and TCRdb holds only the in-frame ones, with some missing. The sample has tens of thousands of clones; over 65% are singletons. The sequenced sample consisted of peripheral blood. The receptor source for this set is a human donor in a cohort sampled during active COVID-19.

The chain couples TRBV5-1 to TRBJ1-1; D may be TRBD1 (6 bases). Trimming removed 1 base from V and 2 bases from J, with 12 bases in between. This CDR3 has 15 residues. Germline V gives CDR1 SGHRS, CDR2 YFSETQ. The CDR3 reads CASSLFAGANTEAFF. The CDR3 DNA is TGCGCCAGCAGCTTGTTTGCAGGGGCAAACACTGAAGCTTTCTTT.

The gene calls are TRBV4-1 and TRBJ2-1; the match to TRBD2 covers 8 bases. The CDR3 has 16 amino acids. The germline V gene has CDR1 MGHRA and CDR2 YSYEKL. V lost 5 bases and J lost 2; bases outside the gene matches: 8. CDR3 region: CASSVVLAGTYNEQFF. CDR3 DNA sequence: TGCGCCAGCAGCGTAGTCCTAGCGGGTACCTACAATGAGCAGTTCTTC.